The clone carrying this TCR beta chain appeared once. Its antigen is undetermined. The sample originates from a study of cytomegalovirus exposure and HLA in healthy donors. Findings of the study overall: Segments of the TCR beta V type were, in most cases, productive about 90% or about 30% of the time in an earlier analysis. Reports indicated that the classifier achieved high specificity and sensitivity in diagnosing cytomegalovirus status.

In the PCR, 60 Vbeta and 13 Jbeta primers were used. Assay: immunoSEQ multiplex PCR; the TCRdb copy retains only in-frame clones and omits some. The table records fewer than 100,000 clones, 76% of them present only once. The receptor was derived from a man aged 35 to 55 in good health and CMV-seronegative. Sequenced sample: PBMCs.

CDR3 in amino acids: CATSRAPNSQETQYF. CDR3 nucleotide sequence: TGTGCCACCAGCAGAGCGCCGAACTCCCAAGAGACCCAGTACTTC. The chain uses TRBV15 and TRBJ2-5; D is unresolved. This CDR3 is 15 amino acids long. Germline lookup yields CDR1 LNHNV and CDR2 YYDKDF (reference sequence). The V and J ends lost 1 base and 1 base respectively, with 10 bases between them.